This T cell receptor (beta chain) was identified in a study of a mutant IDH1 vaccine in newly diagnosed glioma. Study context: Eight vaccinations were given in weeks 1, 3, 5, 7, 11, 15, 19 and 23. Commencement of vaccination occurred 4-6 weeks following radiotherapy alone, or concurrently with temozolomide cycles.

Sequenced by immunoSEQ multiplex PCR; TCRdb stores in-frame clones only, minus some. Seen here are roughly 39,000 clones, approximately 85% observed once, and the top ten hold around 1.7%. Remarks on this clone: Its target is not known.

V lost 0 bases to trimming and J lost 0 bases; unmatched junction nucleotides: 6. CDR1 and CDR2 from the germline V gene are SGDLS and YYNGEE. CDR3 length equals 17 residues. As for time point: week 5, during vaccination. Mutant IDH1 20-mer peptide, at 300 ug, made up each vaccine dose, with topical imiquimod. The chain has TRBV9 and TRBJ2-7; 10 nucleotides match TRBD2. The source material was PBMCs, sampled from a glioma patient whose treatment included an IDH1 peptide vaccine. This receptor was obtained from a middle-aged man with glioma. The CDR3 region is CASSVGDGLAASYEQYF. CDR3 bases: TGTGCCAGCAGCGTAGGGGACGGACTAGCGGCCTCCTACGAGCAGTACTTC.